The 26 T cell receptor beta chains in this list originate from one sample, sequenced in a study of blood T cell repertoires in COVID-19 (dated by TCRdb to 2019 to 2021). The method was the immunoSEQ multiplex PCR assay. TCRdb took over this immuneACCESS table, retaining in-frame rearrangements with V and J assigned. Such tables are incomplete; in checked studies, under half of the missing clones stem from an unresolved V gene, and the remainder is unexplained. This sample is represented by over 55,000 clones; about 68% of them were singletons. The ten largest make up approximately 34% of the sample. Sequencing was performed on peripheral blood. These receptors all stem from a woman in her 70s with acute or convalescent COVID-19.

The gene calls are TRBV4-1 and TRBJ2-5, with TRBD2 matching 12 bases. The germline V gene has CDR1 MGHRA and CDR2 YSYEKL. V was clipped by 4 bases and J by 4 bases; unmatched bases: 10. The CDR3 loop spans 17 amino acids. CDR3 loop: CASSPGALAGGRETQYF. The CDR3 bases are TGCGCCAGCAGCCCAGGGGCGCTAGCGGGGGGGCGAGAGACCCAGTACTTC.

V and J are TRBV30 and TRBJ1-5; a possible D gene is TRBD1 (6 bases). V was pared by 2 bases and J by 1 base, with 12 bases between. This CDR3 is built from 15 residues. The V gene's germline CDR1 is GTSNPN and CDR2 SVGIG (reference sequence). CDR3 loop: CAWSRAGVSNQPQHF. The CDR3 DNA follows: TGTGCCTGGAGTCGGGCAGGGGTGAGCAATCAGCCCCAGCATTTT.

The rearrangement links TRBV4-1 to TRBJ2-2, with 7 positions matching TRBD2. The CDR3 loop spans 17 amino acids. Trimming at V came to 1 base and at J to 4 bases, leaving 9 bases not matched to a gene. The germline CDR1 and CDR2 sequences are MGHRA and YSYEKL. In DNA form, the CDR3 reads TGCGCCAGCAGCCAAGGTTTAGGCGGGGGTAGCACCGGGGAGCTGTTTTTT. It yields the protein CASSQGLGGGSTGELFF.

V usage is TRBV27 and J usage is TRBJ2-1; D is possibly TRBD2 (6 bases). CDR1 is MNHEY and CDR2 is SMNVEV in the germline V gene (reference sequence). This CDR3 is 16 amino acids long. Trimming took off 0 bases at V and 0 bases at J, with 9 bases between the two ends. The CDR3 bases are TGTGCCAGCAGTTTATCAGCGGGCAGCTCCTACAATGAGCAGTTCTTC. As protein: CASSLSAGSSYNEQFF.

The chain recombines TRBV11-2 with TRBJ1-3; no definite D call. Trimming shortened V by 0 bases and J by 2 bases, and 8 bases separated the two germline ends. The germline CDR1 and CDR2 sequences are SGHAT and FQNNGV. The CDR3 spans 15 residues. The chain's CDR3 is CASSLESRTGNTIYF. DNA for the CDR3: TGTGCCAGCAGCTTAGAATCCAGGACTGGAAACACCATATATTTT. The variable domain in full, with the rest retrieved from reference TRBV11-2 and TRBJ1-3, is EAGVAQSPRYKIIEKRQSVAFWCNPISGHATLYWYQQILGQGPKLLIQFQNNGVVDDSQLPKDRFSAERLKGVDSTLKIQPAKLEDSAVYLCASSLESRTGNTIYFGEGSWLTVV.

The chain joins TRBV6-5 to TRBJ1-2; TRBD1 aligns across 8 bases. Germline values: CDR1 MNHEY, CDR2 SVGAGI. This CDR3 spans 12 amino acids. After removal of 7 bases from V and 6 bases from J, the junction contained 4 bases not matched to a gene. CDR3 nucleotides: TGTGCCAGCAACGGACAGGGACATGGCTACACCTTC. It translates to CASNGQGHGYTF.

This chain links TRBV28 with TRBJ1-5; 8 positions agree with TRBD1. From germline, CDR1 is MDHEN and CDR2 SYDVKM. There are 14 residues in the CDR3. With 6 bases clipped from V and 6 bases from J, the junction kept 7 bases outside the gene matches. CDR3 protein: CASSLTGASQPQHF. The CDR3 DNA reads TGTGCCAGCAGCCTGACAGGGGCGAGTCAGCCCCAGCATTTT.

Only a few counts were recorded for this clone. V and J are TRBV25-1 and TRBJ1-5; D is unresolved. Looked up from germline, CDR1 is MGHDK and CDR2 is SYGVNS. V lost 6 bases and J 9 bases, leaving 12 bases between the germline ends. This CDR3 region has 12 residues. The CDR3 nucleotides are TGTGCCAGCAGGGCCGAGGGTGGGCCCCAGCATTTT. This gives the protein CASRAEGGPQHF.

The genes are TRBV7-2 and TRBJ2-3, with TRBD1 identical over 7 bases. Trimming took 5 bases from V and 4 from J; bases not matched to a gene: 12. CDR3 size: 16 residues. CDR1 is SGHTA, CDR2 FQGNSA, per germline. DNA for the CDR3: TGTGCCAGCAGCCAAGACAGGGCGCACAGGTCAGATACGCAGTATTTT. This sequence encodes CASSQDRAHRSDTQYF.

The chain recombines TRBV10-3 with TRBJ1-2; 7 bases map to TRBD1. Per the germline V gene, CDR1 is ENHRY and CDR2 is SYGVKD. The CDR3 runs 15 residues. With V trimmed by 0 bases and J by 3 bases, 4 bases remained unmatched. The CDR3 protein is CAISESQGNHYGYTF. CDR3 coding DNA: TGTGCCATCAGTGAGTCACAGGGGAACCACTATGGCTACACCTTC.

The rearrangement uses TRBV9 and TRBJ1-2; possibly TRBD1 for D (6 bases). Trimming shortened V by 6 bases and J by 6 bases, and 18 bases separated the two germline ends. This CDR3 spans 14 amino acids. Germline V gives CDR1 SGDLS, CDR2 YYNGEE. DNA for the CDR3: TGTGCCAGCACCCAATTCGACAGGAAGGATGGCTACACCTTC. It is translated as CASTQFDRKDGYTF.

Here the CDR3 DNA reads TGTGCCAGCCCCGGGGAGCCGTATAGCAATCAGCCCCAGCATTTT. Its translation is CASPGEPYSNQPQHF. The rearrangement uses TRBV28 and TRBJ1-5; D call uncertain. V gave up 8 bases and J gave up 0 bases, with 14 bases separating them. The CDR3 spans 15 residues. CDR1 and CDR2 from the germline V gene are MDHEN and SYDVKM.

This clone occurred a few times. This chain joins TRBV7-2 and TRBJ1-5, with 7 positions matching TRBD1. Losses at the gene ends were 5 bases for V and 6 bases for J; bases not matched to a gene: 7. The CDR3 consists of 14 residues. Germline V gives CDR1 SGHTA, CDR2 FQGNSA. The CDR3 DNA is TGTGCCAGCAGCCCTCGGACAGGCGGTCAGCCCCAGCATTTT. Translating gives CASSPRTGGQPQHF.

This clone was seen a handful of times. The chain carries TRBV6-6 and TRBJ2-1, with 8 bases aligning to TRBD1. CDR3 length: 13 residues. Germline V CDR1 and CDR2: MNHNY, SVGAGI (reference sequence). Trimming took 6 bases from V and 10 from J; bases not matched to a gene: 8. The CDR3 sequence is CASRTDRVGEQFF. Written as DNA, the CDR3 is TGTGCCAGCAGGACGGACAGGGTAGGGGAGCAGTTCTTC.

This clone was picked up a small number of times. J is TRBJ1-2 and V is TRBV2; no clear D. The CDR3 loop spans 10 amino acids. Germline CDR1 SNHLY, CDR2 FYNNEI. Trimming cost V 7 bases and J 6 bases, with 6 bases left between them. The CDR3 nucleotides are TGTGCCAGCAAACTGGATGGCTACACCTTC. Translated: CASKLDGYTF.

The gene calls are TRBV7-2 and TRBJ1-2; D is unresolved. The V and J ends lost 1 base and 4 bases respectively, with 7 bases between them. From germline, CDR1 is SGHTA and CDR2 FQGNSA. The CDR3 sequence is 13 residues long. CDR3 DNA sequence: TGTGCCAGCAGCTTAGTATACAGCTATGGCTACACCTTC. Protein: CASSLVYSYGYTF. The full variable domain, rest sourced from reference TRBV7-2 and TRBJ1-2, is GAGVSQSPSNKVTEKGKDVELRCDPISGHTALYWYRQSLGQGLEFLIYFQGNSAPDKSGLPSDRFSAERTGGSVSTLTIQRTQQEDSAVYLCASSLVYSYGYTFGSGTRLTVV.

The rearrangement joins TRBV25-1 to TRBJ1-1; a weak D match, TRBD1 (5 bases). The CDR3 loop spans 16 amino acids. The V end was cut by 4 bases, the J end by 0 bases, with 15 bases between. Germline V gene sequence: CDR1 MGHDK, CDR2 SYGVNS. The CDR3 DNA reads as TGTGCCAGCAGTGGCAGGGCAACCAGGCTGAACACTGAAGCTTTCTTT. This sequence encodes CASSGRATRLNTEAFF.

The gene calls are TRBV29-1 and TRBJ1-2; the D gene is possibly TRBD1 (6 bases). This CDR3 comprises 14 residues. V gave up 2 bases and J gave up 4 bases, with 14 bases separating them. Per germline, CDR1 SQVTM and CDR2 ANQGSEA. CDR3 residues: CSVEFRGASYGYTF. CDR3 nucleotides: TGCAGCGTTGAATTCAGGGGCGCGAGCTATGGCTACACCTTC.

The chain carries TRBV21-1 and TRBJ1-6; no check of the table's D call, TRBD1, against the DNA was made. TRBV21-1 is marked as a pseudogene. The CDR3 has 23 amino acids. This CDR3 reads CASSKALGSSGQGFISYNSPLHF. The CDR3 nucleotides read TGTGCCAGCAGCAAAGCGCTAGGATCATCGGGACAGGGGTTCATCTCCTATAATTCACCCCTCCACTTT.

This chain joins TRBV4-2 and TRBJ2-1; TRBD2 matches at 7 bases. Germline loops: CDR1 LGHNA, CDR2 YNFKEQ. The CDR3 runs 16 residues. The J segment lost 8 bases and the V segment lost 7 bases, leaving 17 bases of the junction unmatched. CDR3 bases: TGTGCCAGCACCCCCGGTACTGGCGGGGGAGACGATGAGCAGTTCTTC. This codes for CASTPGTGGGDDEQFF.

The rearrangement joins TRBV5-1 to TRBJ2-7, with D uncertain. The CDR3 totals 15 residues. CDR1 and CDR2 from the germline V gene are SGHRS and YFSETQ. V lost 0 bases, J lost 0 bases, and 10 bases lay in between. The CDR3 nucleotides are TGCGCCAGCAGCTTGGCCGGTCGTAGCTCCTACGAGCAGTACTTC. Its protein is CASSLAGRSSYEQYF.

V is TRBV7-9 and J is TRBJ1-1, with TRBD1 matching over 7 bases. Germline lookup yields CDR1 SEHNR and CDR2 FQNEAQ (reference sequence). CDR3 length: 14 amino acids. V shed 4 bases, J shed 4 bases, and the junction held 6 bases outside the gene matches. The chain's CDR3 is CASSSQGQLTEAFF. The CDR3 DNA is TGTGCCAGCAGCTCACAGGGGCAACTCACTGAAGCTTTCTTT.

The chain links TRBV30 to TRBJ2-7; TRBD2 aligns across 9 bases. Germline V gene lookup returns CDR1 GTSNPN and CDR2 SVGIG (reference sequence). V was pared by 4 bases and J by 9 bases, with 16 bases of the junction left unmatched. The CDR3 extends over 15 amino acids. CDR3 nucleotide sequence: TGTGCCTGGAACTTGGGGGCTAGCGGGACCTCCGGGCAGTACTTC. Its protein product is CAWNLGASGTSGQYF.

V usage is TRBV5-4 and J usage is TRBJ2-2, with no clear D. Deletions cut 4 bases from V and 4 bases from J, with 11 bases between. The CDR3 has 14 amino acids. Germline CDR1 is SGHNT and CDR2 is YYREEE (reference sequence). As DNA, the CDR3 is TGTGCCAGCAGCCCCTCTAGTTCCACCGGGGAGCTGTTTTTT. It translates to CASSPSSSTGELFF. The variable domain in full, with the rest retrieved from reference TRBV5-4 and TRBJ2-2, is ETGVTQSPTHLIKTRGQQVTLRCSSQSGHNTVSWYQQALGQGPQFIFQYYREEENGRGNFPPRFSGLQFPNYSSELNVNALELDDSALYLCASSPSSSTGELFFGEGSRLTVL.

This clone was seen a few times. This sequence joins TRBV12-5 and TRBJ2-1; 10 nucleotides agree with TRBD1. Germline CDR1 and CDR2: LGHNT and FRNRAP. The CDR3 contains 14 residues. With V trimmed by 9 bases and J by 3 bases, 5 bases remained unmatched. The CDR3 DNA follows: TGTGCTAGCCGCGGGACAGGGGACTACAATGAGCAGTTCTTC. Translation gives CASRGTGDYNEQFF.

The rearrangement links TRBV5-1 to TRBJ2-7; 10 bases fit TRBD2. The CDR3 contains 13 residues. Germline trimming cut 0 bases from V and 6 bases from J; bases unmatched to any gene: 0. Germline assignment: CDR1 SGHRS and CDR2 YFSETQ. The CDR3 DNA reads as TGCGCCAGCAGCTTGGGACTAGCGGGCGAGCAGTACTTC. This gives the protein CASSLGLAGEQYF.